This TCR beta chain was retrieved from a study of T cell repertoires in cytomegalovirus infection. Overall study context: Public signatures in TCR beta pointed to CMV infection and matching HLA type.

Comments on this clonotype: Antigen specificity is unknown.

V lost 7 bases and J lost 0; bases outside the gene matches: 6. Germline-derived CDR1 and CDR2 are SQVTM and ANQGSEA. CDR3 length equals 14 residues. TCRdb passed the reads through MiXCR, listing each CDR3 protein once. Altogether around 270,000 distinct CDR3 sequences are present, roughly 10% being singletons, with the ten largest covering around 15%. The study, taken as a whole, reports: Across the ex vivo response, the dominant clonotypes were HLA-C-restricted CMV-specific TCR beta clonotypes. The study identified carriers of CMV plus the relevant HLA from cumulative public TCR beta family frequency.

V usage is TRBV29-1 and J usage is TRBJ2-3; 8 bases map to TRBD1. The TCR originated in a human donor in good health (CMV status not recorded). Some clones in this sample may be carry-over from other donors' samples. The source material was PBMCs. Written as DNA, the CDR3 is TGCAGCGGTGCGACAGGGGTTAGCACAGATACGCAGTATTTT. It yields the protein CSGATGVSTDTQYF.